This T cell receptor (beta chain) came from a study of T cells after yellow fever vaccination. Study overall: The authors prepared low-cell-number fractions using SMART-Seq v4 Ultra Low Input. Study-wide results and limits: On re-exposure, the response was weaker but peaked faster, at day 5 versus 15. Most primary-vaccination clones recurred post-booster (just under 98% CD4, roughly 87% CD8).

TCR cDNA, made by 5'RACE template switching, carried an added universal primer site and UMIs. TCRdb fed the 5' RACE reads into MiXCR, producing one record per CDR3 protein. The sample consists of approximately 140,000 distinct CDR3 sequences, 7.7% of them appearing once. In its sample, this clonotype was seen many times. Its antigen is as yet unknown. The TCR comes from a man aged 25 to 40 who received the YFV17D yellow fever vaccine. The material was CD4+ T cells sorted from PBMCs, obtained 5 days after the yellow fever booster vaccination.

The CDR3, as DNA: TGTGCCAGCACCCCTGATCGGGGTAATCATAATTCACCCCTCCACTTT. Protein sequence: CASTPDRGNHNSPLHF. J is TRBJ1-6 and V is TRBV3-1; D unclear. Germline values: CDR1 LGHDT, CDR2 YNNKEL (reference sequence). The CDR3 sequence is 16 residues long. Trimming took 7 bases from V and 5 from J, leaving 18 bases between them.